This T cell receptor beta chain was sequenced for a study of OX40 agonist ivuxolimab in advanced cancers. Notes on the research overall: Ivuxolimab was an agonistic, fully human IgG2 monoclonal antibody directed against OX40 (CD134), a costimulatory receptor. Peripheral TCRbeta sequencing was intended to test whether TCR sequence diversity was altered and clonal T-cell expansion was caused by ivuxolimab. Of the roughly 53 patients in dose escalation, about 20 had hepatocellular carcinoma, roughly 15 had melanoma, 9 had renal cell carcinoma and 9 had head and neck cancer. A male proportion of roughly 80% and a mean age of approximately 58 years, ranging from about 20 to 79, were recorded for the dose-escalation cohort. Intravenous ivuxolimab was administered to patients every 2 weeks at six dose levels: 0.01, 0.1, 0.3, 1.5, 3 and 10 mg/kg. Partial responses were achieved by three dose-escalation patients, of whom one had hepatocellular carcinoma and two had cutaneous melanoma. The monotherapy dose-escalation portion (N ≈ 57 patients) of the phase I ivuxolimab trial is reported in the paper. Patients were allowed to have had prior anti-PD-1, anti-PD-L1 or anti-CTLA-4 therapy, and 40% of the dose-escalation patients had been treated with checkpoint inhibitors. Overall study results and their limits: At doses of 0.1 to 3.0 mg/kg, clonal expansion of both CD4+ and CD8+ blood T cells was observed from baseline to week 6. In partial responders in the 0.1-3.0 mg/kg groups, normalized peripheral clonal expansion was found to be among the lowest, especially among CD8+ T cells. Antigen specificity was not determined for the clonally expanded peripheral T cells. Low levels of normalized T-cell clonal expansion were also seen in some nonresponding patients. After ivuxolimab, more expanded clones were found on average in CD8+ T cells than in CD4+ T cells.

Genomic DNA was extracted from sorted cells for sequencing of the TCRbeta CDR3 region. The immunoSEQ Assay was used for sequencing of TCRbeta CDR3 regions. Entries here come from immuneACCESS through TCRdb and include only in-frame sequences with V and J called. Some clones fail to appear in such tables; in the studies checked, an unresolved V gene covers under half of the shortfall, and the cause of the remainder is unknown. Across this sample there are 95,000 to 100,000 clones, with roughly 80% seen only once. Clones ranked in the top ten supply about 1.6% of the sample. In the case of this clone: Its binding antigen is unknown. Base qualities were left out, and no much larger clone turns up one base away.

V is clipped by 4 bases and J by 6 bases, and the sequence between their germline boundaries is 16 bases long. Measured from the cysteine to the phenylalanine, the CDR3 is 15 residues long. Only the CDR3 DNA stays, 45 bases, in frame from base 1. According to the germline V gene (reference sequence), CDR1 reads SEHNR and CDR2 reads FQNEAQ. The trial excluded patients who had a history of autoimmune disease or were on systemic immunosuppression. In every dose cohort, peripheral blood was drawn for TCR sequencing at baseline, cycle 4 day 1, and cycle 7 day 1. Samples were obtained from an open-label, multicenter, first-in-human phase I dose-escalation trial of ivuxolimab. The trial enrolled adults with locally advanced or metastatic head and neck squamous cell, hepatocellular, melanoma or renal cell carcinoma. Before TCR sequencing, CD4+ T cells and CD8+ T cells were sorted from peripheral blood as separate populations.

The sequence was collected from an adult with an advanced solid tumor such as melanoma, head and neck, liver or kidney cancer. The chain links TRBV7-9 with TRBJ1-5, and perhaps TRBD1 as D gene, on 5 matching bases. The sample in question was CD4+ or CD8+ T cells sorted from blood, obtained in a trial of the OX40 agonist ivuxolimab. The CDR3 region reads CASSSDRGPGQPQHF. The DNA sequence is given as TGTGCCAGCAGCTCCGACAGAGGGCCGGGTCAGCCCCAGCATTTT.